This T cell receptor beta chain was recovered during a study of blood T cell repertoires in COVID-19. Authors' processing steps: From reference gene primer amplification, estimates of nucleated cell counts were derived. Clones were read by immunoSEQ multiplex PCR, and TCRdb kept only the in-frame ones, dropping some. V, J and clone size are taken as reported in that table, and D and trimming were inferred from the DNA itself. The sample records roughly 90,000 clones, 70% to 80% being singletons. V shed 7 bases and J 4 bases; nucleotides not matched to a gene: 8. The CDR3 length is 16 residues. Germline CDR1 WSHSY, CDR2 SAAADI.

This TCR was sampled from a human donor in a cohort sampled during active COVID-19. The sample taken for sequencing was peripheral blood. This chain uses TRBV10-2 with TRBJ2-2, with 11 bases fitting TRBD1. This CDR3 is CASTPEGTGGTGELFF. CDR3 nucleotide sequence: TGCGCCAGCACCCCAGAGGGGACAGGGGGCACCGGGGAGCTGTTTTTT.